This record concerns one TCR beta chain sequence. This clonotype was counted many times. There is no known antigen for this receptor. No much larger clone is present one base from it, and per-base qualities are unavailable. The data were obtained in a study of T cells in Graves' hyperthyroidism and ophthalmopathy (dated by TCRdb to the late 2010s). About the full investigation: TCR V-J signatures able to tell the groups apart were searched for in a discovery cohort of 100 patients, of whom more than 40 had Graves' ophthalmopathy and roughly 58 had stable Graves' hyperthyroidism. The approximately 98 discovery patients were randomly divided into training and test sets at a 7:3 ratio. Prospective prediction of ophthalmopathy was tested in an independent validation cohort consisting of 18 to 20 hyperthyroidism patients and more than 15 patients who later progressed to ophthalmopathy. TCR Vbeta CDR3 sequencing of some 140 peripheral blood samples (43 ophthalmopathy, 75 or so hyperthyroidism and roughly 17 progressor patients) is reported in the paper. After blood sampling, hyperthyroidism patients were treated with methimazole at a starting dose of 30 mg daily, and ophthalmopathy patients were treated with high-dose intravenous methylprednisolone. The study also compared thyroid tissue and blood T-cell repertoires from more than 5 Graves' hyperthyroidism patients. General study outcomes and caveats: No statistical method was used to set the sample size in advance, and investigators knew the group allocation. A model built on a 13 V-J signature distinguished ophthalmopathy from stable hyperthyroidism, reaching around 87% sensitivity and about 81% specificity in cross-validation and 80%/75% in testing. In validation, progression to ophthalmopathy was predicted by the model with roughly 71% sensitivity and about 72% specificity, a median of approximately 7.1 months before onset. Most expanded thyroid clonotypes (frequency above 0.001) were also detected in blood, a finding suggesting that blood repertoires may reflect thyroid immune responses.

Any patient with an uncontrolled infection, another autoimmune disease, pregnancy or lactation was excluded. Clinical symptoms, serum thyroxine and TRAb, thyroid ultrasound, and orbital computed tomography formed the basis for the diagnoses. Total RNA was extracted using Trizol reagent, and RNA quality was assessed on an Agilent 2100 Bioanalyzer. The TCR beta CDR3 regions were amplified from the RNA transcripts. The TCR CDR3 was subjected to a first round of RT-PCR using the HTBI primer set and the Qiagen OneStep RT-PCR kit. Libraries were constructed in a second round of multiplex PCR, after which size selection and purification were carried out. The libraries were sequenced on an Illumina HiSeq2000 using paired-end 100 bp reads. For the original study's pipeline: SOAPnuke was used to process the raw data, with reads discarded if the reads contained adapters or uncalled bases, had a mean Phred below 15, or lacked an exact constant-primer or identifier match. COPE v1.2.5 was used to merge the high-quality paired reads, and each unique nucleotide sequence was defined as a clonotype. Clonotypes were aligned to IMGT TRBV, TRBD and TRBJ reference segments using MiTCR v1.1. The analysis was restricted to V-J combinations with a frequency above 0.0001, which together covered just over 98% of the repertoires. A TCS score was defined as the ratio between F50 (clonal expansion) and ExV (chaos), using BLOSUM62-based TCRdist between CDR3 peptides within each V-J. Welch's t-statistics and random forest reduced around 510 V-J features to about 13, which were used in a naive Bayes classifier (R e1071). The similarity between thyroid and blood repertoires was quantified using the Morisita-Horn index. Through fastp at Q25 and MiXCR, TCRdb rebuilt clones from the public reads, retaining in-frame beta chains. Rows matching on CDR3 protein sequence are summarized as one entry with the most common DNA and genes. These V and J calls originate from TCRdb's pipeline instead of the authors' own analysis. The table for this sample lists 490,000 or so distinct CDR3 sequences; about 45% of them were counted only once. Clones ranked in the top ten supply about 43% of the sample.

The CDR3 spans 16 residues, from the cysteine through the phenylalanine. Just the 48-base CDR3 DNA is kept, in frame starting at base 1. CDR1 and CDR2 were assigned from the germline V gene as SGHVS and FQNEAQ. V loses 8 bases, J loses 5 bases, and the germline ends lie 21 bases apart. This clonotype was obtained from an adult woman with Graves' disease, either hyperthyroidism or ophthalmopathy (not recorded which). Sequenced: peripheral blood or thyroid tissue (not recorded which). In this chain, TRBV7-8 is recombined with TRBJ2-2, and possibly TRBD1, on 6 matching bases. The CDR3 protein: CASGRRAGTKTGELFF. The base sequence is TGTGCCAGCGGACGGCGGGCAGGGACAAAAACCGGGGAGCTGTTTTTT. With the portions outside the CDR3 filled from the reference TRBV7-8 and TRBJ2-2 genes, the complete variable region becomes GAGVSQSPRYKVAKRGQDVALRCDPISGHVSLFWYQQALGQGPEFLTYFQNEAQLDKSGLPSDRFFAERPEGSVSTLKIQRTQQEDSAVYLCASGRRAGTKTGELFFGEGSRLTVL.